This T cell receptor (beta chain) was captured in a study of vaccination effects on CD4 cells after COVID-19 (dated by TCRdb to 2021 to 2024). Regarding the study in general: Each participant got two doses of an mRNA SARS-CoV-2 vaccine, either BNT162b2 or mRNA-1273. Pre-vaccine samples from two convalescent patients were drawn 16 days and one week before the first dose, 142 and 148 days after COVID-19 diagnosis. The study compared SARS-CoV-2 spike-specific CD4+ TCR repertoires before and after mRNA vaccination in COVID-19 convalescent patients and infection-naive vaccine recipients. A total of 10 COVID-19 convalescent patients and a handful of SARS-CoV-2-naive healthy vaccine recipients were included in the full study. Cultures from other donors in the study were sequenced with the Oncomine TCR Beta short-read assay on an Illumina iSeq 100. What the work shows at the level of the full study, not this receptor alone: Limitations of the study were the small number of convalescent patients and the absence of early post-infection timepoints. Among convalescent patients, the spike-reactive repertoire after vaccination was made up mainly of new vaccine-induced clones that were largely distinct from the clones induced by infection. Clones induced by infection and clones induced by vaccination both contracted markedly at late timepoints after vaccination, which fits with T cell responses waning over time.

The library came from the immunoSEQ multiplex PCR assay. DNA from the cultured, isolated CD4+ T cells was subjected to TCR beta CDR3 sequencing. On the study's bioinformatics: The analysis removed non-productive TCR sequences, trimmed reads to the CDR3 region, and retained only CDR3s that were 7 or more amino acids long. Antigen-specific clonotypes were identified with the MANAFEST web app by comparing expansion in peptide wells against reference cultures. To be called positive, a clone needed expansion at FDR<0.05 compared with the reference and with all other wells, an odds ratio greater than 5, and a frequency greater than 0.1% in two replicate wells. A clonotype was called cross-reactive if it was significantly expanded both in SARS-CoV-2 spike wells and in at least one common cold coronavirus spike condition. Levenshtein distance calculated with the stringdist R package was used to assess CDR3 similarity, and unrooted trees were constructed with ape in R 3.6.1. TCRdb holds this immuneACCESS table with in-frame rearrangements only. Some clones are missing; in checked studies, unresolved V genes explain under half, and the rest has no known cause. That table is the source of V, J and clone size, and D and trimming were worked out from the DNA. The sample data list roughly 70,000 clones, and around 72% of these were observed just once. The ten largest make up less than 5.5% of the sample.

Remarks on this clone: The target of this receptor is not known. Qualities for individual bases were not recorded, and no much larger clone is one base off.

The germline V gene provides CDR1 SNHLY and CDR2 FYNNEI. Clipping removes 1 base from V and 6 bases from J, with 3 as the unmatched junction base count. Its CDR3 holds 14 amino acids, cysteine through phenylalanine. Of the read, only the CDR3 DNA is kept; its 42 bases are in frame from base 1. The ViraFEST assay stimulated PBMC with viral peptide pools and then used TCR sequencing to identify antigen-specific CD4+ T cell clonotypes by expansion. After around eleven days of culture, CD4+ T cells were isolated with the EasySep CD4+ T cell isolation kit. PCR-confirmed SARS-CoV-2 infection had occurred in convalescent patients between March and December 2020, before the Alpha, Beta and Delta variants emerged in the United States. Two million PBMC per well were cultured in IMDM with 5% human AB serum, 9 to 10 IU/ml IL-2 and gentamicin, plus 10 ug/ml peptides. For the negative control culture condition, an HIV-1 Nef peptide pool was used. Half of the culture medium was replaced with fresh IL-2-containing medium on days 3 and 7. Each peptide stimulation condition was cultured in triplicate wells unless otherwise noted. PBMC were separated from whole blood using Ficoll-Paque Plus gradient centrifugation and were then either cryopreserved at -140C or used fresh. The QIAamp micro DNA kit was used to extract genomic DNA from the cultured CD4+ T cells.

The rearrangement joined TRBV2 to TRBJ1-5, and 7 bases in between align with TRBD1. The origin of this receptor is a human donor who had a prior SARS-CoV-2 infection. The specimen comprised CD4+ T cells from PBMCs cultured with HIV peptides, sampled before COVID-19 vaccination. The sample's cell subset or site label is to be understood as: HIV-1 Nef peptide pool negative control/reference culture. The CDR3 is CASSEEGAGQPQHF. The DNA sequence follows: TGTGCCAGCAGTGAAGAGGGGGCCGGTCAGCCCCAGCATTTT. Joined to the reference TRBV2 and TRBJ1-5 proteins, this CDR3 gives the full variable domain: EPEVTQTPSHQVTQMGQEVILRCVPISNHLYFYWYRQILGQKVEFLVSFYNNEISEKSEIFDDQFSVERPDGSNFTLKIRSTKLEDSAMYFCASSEEGAGQPQHFGDGTRLSIL.